This T cell receptor (beta chain) was captured by sequencing in a study of shared clonotypes between healthy human individuals (TCRdb year 2020). About the investigation overall: A couple of women and a few men aged 18 to 49 years were included in the cohort. For each donor, CD4 naive and CD4 memory were each given three plates, CD8 naive was given two plates, and CD8 memory was given one plate. To estimate repertoire size and how much clonotypes are shared between individuals, the study performed deep sequencing of blood TCR repertoires from roughly five healthy adults. Libraries were prepared and TCR repertoires were sequenced by different laboratories using diverse techniques, in order to increase sequencing depth and limit assay-specific biases. Per donor, leukapheresis produced somewhere between about 0.94 and 9 billion PBMCs.

From the cysteine through the phenylalanine, the CDR3 covers 12 amino acids. The kept DNA is CDR3 alone, 36 bases in frame from the first base. In the germline V gene (reference sequence), CDR1 corresponds to SEHNR and CDR2 to FQNEAQ. At the junction V is shortened by 3 bases and J by 10 bases, with 12 bases in between. This clone has only one observation. Its antigen target is currently unknown. Base-call qualities are not available, and no considerably larger clone is one nucleotide away. CD8 naive samples were CD45RO-negative cells positively selected for CCR7, giving a CD45RA+CCR7+ population that excluded TemRA cells. Donors were healthy HIV-negative adults with no recently reported acute infections or vaccinations. Every donor was a Caucasian adult residing in Nashville, Tennessee, USA. Blood was collected by leukapheresis, and PBMCs were isolated by Ficoll-Histopaque density gradient centrifugation and then cryopreserved in liquid nitrogen vapor phase. Analytical flow cytometry was used to check the purity and quantity of each magnetically sorted T cell population. Each sorted fraction had its genomic DNA isolated and then quantified by UV absorbance on a Nanodrop 2000c.

The study at large found these results: Naive subsets generally had larger estimated clonotype richness than memory subsets. Pairwise subsampling indicated that sequencing depth was expected to affect the degree of clonotype sharing among donors. The small number of donors limited the genetic and exposure-history diversity represented. Rarefaction of sorted-subset datasets indicated incomplete sequencing despite the large sequencing depth. Clonotypes shared by all four sorted-subset donors showed higher generation probabilities than non-shared clonotypes. Sharing across several donors was observed for around 4.8% of naive CD4, around 3.5% of naive CD8, over 2% of memory CD4, and over 0.3% of memory CD8 clonotypes. Sampling was restricted to blood, and TCR repertoires in tissues likely differ from the TCR repertoires found in blood.

Using the deep immunoSEQ assay, multiplex PCR amplified TCR CDR3 regions from genomic DNA. Extracted genomic DNA from each cell subset was distributed evenly across all wells of several immunoSEQ 96-well plates, and each plate was treated as a replicate. For sorted subsets, around 200 ng genomic DNA, equal to 30,000 or so T cell genomes, was loaded into each replicate PCR. The purified libraries were quantified using a Qubit 3.0 fluorometer, sized with a Bioanalyzer 2100, and then quantified again using the KAPA Library Quantification kit. Every immunoSEQ 96-well plate was sequenced on a dedicated single-read 150-cycle Illumina NextSeq 550 flow cell. In the original analysis: The immunoSEQ output contained only junctional sequences without quality scores, so filtering could not match that applied to full-length reads. Sequences were annotated with PyIR, a Python wrapper for IgBLAST v1.9, using IMGT germline references to assign V/J genes and CDR3. Reads were removed for weak V/J assignments (E-value above 1e-6), missing CDR3, stop codons, out-of-frame junctions, or ambiguous translated residues. A V3J clonotype was defined by an identical inferred V gene, J gene, and CDR3 amino acid sequence. To compute the percentage overlap between repertoires, the number of shared unique clonotypes was divided by the size of the smaller repertoire. Repertoire richness was assessed with RTK rarefaction, the Chao1 estimator, and Recon v2.1 estimates of unobserved clonotypes. Generation probabilities for all TCRbeta clonotypes obtained by the gDNA method from a handful of donors were computed using OLGA. Sourced from immuneACCESS, this table was stored by TCRdb with only in-frame sequences that have V and J called. A share of the clones is absent; for the studies checked, an unresolved V gene accounts for under half, and the remainder has no known explanation. Clone size and the V and J calls come from that table; the DNA yielded D and trimming. The sample table holds some 2 million clones, of which about 94% were seen once. The ten largest clones capture roughly 1% of the sample.

Sequencing input: naive CD8+ T cells sorted from blood. The sample's cell subset or site label is to be understood as: CD45RA+CCR7+. This TCR was sampled from a man aged 18 to 30 in good health. This receptor chain uses TRBV7-9 and TRBJ1-1; TRBD1 is a weak D gene call, 6 bases matching. The DNA sequence is TGTGCCAGCAGCTTCCAGGGGACCGTAGCTTTCTTT. This yields the protein CASSFQGTVAFF.